One sample yielded the 11 T cell receptor beta chains listed below, sequenced in a study of tumour-infiltrating T cells in Burkitt lymphoma. Sequenced by immunoSEQ multiplex PCR; TCRdb stores in-frame clones only, minus some. The sample has 4,800 or so clones, about 13% seen once. Sequencing was performed on tumor tissue. Receptor source: a human donor with Burkitt lymphoma.

This clone turned up a few times. The V call is TRBV5-1, the J call TRBJ2-7; unclear D gene. Between the trimmed V and J ends, which lost 4 bases and 5 bases, there was a span of 10 bases. Germline V CDR1 and CDR2: SGHRS, YFSETQ. The length of the CDR3 is 12 residues. CDR3 in DNA: TGCGCCAGCAGCCCGGAAACACACGAGCAGTACTTC. This sequence encodes CASSPETHEQYF.

The chain has TRBV5-1 and TRBJ2-7; TRBD2 agrees at 8 bases. The junction had 2 bases not matched to a gene; V was cut back by 0 bases and J by 0 bases. This CDR3 spans 15 amino acids. Germline assignment: CDR1 SGHRS and CDR2 YFSETQ. CDR3 DNA: TGCGCCAGCAGCTTGGATACTAGCGGCTCCTACGAGCAGTACTTC. Protein product: CASSLDTSGSYEQYF.

This clone was picked up a small number of times. The gene calls are TRBV30 and TRBJ2-6; the D is unclear. CDR3 length equals 15 residues. Germline V CDR1 and CDR2: GTSNPN, SVGIG (reference sequence). V lost 2 bases and J 0 bases, leaving 8 bases between the germline ends. DNA for the CDR3: TGTGCCTGGAGTAAGCAGACCTCTGGGGCCAACGTCCTGACTTTC. It yields the protein CAWSKQTSGANVLTF. Full variable domain (remainder filled in from reference TRBV30 and TRBJ2-6): SQTIHQWPATLVQPVGSPLSLECTVEGTSNPNLYWYRQAAGRGLQLLFYSVGIGQISSEVPQNLSASRPQDRQFILSSKKLLLSDSGFYLCAWSKQTSGANVLTFGAGSRLTVL.

This clone appeared a few times. The chain uses TRBV7-9 and TRBJ2-7; D might be TRBD2 (5 bases). This CDR3 has 14 amino acids. From germline, CDR1 is SEHNR and CDR2 FQNEAQ (reference sequence). V lost 5 bases to trimming and J lost 2 bases, with 13 bases between them. The CDR3 DNA is TGTGCCAGCAGCCCCGCGAGGGTCCCCTACGAGCAGTACTTC. It specifies CASSPARVPYEQYF.

This clone was observed a few times. The chain has TRBV29-1 and TRBJ2-3, with D unresolved. Per the germline V gene, CDR1 is SQVTM and CDR2 is ANQGSEA. This CDR3 is 11 amino acids long. Trimming stripped 5 bases from V and 4 bases from J, with 7 bases between. CDR3 region: CSVLDPDTQYF. CDR3 nucleotide sequence: TGCAGCGTTCTGGACCCAGATACGCAGTATTTT.

The DNA of the CDR3 is TGTGCCAGCAGTGAATTTAAAAGGCGGTTAGAAGCTTTCTTT. Its translation: CASSEFKRRLEAFF. The chain carries TRBV6-1 and TRBJ1-1, with no clear D. The CDR3 extends over 14 amino acids. The V gene lost 2 bases and the J gene lost 8 bases, with 15 bases spanning the gap. CDR1 is MNHNS and CDR2 is SASEGT in the germline V gene.

A few counts support this clone. This chain connects TRBV7-6 to TRBJ1-2; TRBD1 aligns across 9 bases. The CDR3 is made up of 20 amino acids. Germline assignment: CDR1 SGHVS and CDR2 FNYEAQ. V dropped 5 bases and J dropped 0; count of bases not matched to a gene: 19. This CDR3 reads CASSRQFHLGQGKSNYGYTF. Here the CDR3 DNA reads TGTGCCAGCAGCCGACAATTTCACCTGGGACAGGGAAAATCTAACTATGGCTACACCTTC.

This clone occurred a few times. This chain connects TRBV7-2 to TRBJ1-3, with 9 bases aligning to TRBD1. With V trimmed by 4 bases and J by 7 bases, 14 bases remained unmatched. This CDR3 is 17 amino acids long. The V gene's germline CDR1 is SGHTA and CDR2 FQGNSA. The CDR3 DNA reads TGTGCCAGCAGCTCCCGAAGCCCATCGACAGGGGGGAACACCATATATTTT. Amino acids: CASSSRSPSTGGNTIYF.

This clone was detected a few times. This chain uses TRBV7-9 with TRBJ1-1, with 9 nucleotides matching TRBD1. The CDR3 covers 15 residues. Losses at the gene ends were 3 bases for V and 5 bases for J; bases not matched to a gene: 7. CDR1 and CDR2 (germline): SEHNR, FQNEAQ (reference sequence). CDR3 coding DNA: TGTGCCAGCAGCTTCTGGGGACAGGGAGGGACTGAAGCTTTCTTT. Its translation: CASSFWGQGGTEAFF.

This sequence joins TRBV7-2 and TRBJ2-7, with D unclear. This CDR3 spans 15 amino acids. The V gene lost 1 base and the J gene lost 0 bases, with 10 bases spanning the gap. Germline values: CDR1 SGHTA, CDR2 FQGNSA. The CDR3 region is CASSLDWGISYEQYF. As DNA, the CDR3 is TGTGCCAGCAGCTTAGACTGGGGAATCTCCTACGAGCAGTACTTC.

The chain has TRBV6-1 and TRBJ2-7; D possibly corresponds to TRBD2 (7 bases). The CDR3 loop spans 15 amino acids. V was cut by 1 base and J by 3 bases, with 13 bases left in between. Germline V gene lookup returns CDR1 MNHNS and CDR2 SASEGT. The CDR3 DNA reads TGTGCCAGCAGTGAAGAGGGAGGGGGACACTACGAGCAGTACTTC. This encodes CASSEEGGGHYEQYF.